One T cell receptor (beta chain) is described in this entry. The entry originates in a study of blood T cell repertoires in COVID-19. J lost 0 bases, V lost 3 bases, and 8 bases had no gene match. The germline CDR1 and CDR2 sequences are LGHDT and YNNKEL (reference sequence). The CDR3 runs to 17 residues. The data were produced by immunoSEQ multiplex PCR, yet TCRdb's version contains in-frame clones alone and is incomplete. The table shows some 200,000 clones, with around three quarters occurring only once. The chain carries TRBV3-1 (or the pseudogene TRBV3-2) and TRBJ2-1; 7 bases line up with TRBD2. The sequenced sample was peripheral blood. This clonotype was sampled from a woman aged 70-85 years with acute or convalescent COVID-19. CDR3 coding DNA: TGTGCCAGCAGCCACCCCCCCGGGAGGAGCTCCTACAATGAGCAGTTCTTC. Its translation is CASSHPPGRSSYNEQFF.